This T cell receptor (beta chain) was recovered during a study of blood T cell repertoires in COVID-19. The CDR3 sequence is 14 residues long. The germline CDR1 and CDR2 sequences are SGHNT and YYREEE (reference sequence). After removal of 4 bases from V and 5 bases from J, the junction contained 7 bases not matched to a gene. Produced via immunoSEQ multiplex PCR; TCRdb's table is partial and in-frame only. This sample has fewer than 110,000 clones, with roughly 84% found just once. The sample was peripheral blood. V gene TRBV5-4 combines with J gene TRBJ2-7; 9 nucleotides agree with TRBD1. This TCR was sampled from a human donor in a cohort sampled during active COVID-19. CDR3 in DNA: TGTGCCAGCAGCGAACGACAGGGGGACCACGAGCAGTACTTC. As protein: CASSERQGDHEQYF.